The sequence of this T cell receptor (beta chain) was determined in a study of cytomegalovirus exposure and HLA in healthy donors. Study-level results: In a later analysis, specific HLA alleles were associated with approximately 16,000 TCR beta sequences at a 0.05 false discovery rate. According to a later analysis, most TCR beta chains associated with CMV appeared HLA-restricted. While the bulk of TCR sequences proved rare, some public TCRs turned up in many donors. Accurate prediction of HLA-A and HLA-B alleles (for most subjects) was reportedly achieved from TCR beta sequences.

The CDR3 runs to 14 residues. CDR1 and CDR2 from the germline V gene are SGHNT and YYREEE (reference sequence). V lost 3 bases and J 0 bases, leaving 8 bases between the germline ends. This clone appeared a single time. No antigen is known for it. A multiplex PCR was run with 60 Vbeta primers and 13 Jbeta primers. The data were produced by immunoSEQ multiplex PCR, yet TCRdb's version contains in-frame clones alone and is incomplete. The sample has about 190,000 clones, about four fifths seen once. The sequence derives from a woman between 25 and 40 years old in good health and CMV-seropositive. This sequence joins TRBV5-4 and TRBJ2-3; no clear D. Sequencing used PBMCs. The CDR3 region has the DNA TGTGCCAGCAGCTGGAAGACTAGCACAGATACGCAGTATTTT. Translation: CASSWKTSTDTQYF. Together with reference TRBV5-4 and TRBJ2-3, the CDR3 gives the full variable domain: ETGVTQSPTHLIKTRGQQVTLRCSSQSGHNTVSWYQQALGQGPQFIFQYYREEENGRGNFPPRFSGLQFPNYSSELNVNALELDDSALYLCASSWKTSTDTQYFGPGTRLTVL.